Listed here are 3 T cell receptor beta chains from one sample, sequenced in a study of T cells in Graves' hyperthyroidism and ophthalmopathy. What was amplified from RNA transcripts were TCR beta CDR3 regions. The TCR CDR3 first-round RT-PCR relied on the HTBI primer set. TCRdb passed the multiplex PCR reads through MiXCR, listing each CDR3 protein once. Among approximately 640,000 distinct CDR3 sequences, around 16% were seen once, and the ten largest hold over 3.5%. Input material: blood. The source of these receptors is a woman aged 25-40 years with Graves' hyperthyroidism.

This clonotype was seen repeatedly, ten times or more. The genes are TRBV28 and TRBJ1-2, with 9 bases that match TRBD1. Germline lookup yields CDR1 MDHEN and CDR2 SYDVKM. This CDR3 region has 13 residues. The junction had 5 bases not matched to a gene; V was cut back by 7 bases and J by 5 bases. The CDR3 loop reads CASTVQGAYGYTF. In DNA form, the CDR3 reads TGTGCCAGCACCGTACAGGGGGCGTATGGCTACACCTTC.

This sequence joins TRBV19 and TRBJ1-1, with TRBD1 as a possible D gene (6 bases). The V end lost 6 bases, the J end lost 2 bases, and 19 bases lay between the germline ends. Germline CDR1 LNHDA, CDR2 SQIVND (reference sequence). The CDR3 contains 16 residues. CDR3 sequence (DNA): TGTGCCAGTAGCCTGCCTAACAGGGTTGCAAACACTGAAGCTTTCTTT. Amino acids: CASSLPNRVANTEAFF. The whole variable domain, remainder taken from reference TRBV19 and TRBJ1-1, is DGGITQSPKYLFRKEGQNVTLSCEQNLNHDAMYWYRQDPGQGLRLIYYSQIVNDFQKGDIAEGYSVSREKKESFPLTVTSAQKNPTAFYLCASSLPNRVANTEAFFGQGTRLTVV.

This clonotype was counted only a few times. The chain combines TRBV12-3 or TRBV12-4 with TRBJ1-2, with TRBD1 identical over 9 bases. This CDR3 has 16 amino acids. The V gene end was trimmed by 5 bases and the J gene end by 1 base; junction bases not matched to a gene: 8. CDR3 sequence (DNA): TGTGCCAGCAGTCCCGGGACAGGGTATGATAACTATGGCTACACCTTC. It codes for CASSPGTGYDNYGYTF.